The 20 T cell receptor beta chains in this list originate from one sample, sequenced in a study of blood T cell repertoires in COVID-19. Produced via immunoSEQ multiplex PCR; TCRdb's table is partial and in-frame only. The sample has approximately 240,000 clones; 85% are singletons. Sequencing input: peripheral blood. The receptors originated from a woman aged 55-69 years with active or convalescent COVID-19.

The V call is TRBV25-1, the J call TRBJ1-4; D gene unclear. The ends were cut back, 7 bases at V and 3 bases at J, with 6 bases in the middle. CDR3 size: 12 residues. Per germline, CDR1 MGHDK and CDR2 SYGVNS. The CDR3 is CASMNSNEKLFF. CDR3 nucleotide sequence: TGTGCCAGCATGAACTCTAATGAAAAACTGTTTTTT.

The rearrangement joins TRBV19 to TRBJ1-4; a weak D match, TRBD1 (5 bases). The CDR3 sequence is 13 residues long. The germline CDR1 and CDR2 sequences are LNHDA and SQIVND (reference sequence). Trimming removed 5 bases at V and 16 bases at J, with 20 bases between. CDR3 region: CASSDPSGAHQFF. The CDR3 coding sequence is TGTGCCAGTAGTGACCCGTCTGGGGCCCACCAGTTTTTT.

The genes are TRBV15 and TRBJ2-7, with 8 nucleotides matching TRBD1. There are 15 residues in the CDR3. Unmatched junction bases numbered 9, after V lost 1 base and J lost 7 bases. Per germline, CDR1 LNHNV and CDR2 YYDKDF (reference sequence). The CDR3 reads CATSRAFGQGDEQYV. The CDR3 DNA follows: TGTGCCACCAGCAGAGCTTTCGGACAGGGAGATGAGCAGTACGTC.

The chain uses TRBV24-1 and TRBJ2-1, with a tentative D call TRBD1 (5 bases). Per germline, CDR1 KGHDR and CDR2 SFDVKD. The CDR3 is made up of 14 amino acids. V lost 3 bases and J 9 bases, leaving 14 bases between the germline ends. This chain's CDR3 is CATSDLQGIGEQFF. The CDR3, as DNA: TGTGCCACCAGTGATCTCCAGGGAATCGGTGAGCAGTTCTTC.

This chain uses TRBV29-1 with TRBJ2-7, with 7 positions matching TRBD2. Germline CDR1 SQVTM, CDR2 ANQGSEA. J lost 4 bases, V lost 1 base, and 4 bases had no gene match. CDR3 length: 13 residues. In DNA form, the CDR3 reads TGCAGCGTTGAAGGCCCGGGAGGTTACGAGCAGTACTTC. This sequence encodes CSVEGPGGYEQYF.

The genes are TRBV28 and TRBJ2-5; 10 bases line up with TRBD1. CDR1 is MDHEN and CDR2 is SYDVKM in the germline V gene. With 3 bases clipped from V and 5 bases from J, the junction kept 9 bases outside the gene matches. The CDR3 contains 16 residues. The CDR3, as DNA: TGTGCCAGCAGTTTCATGACAGGGGGCGGCTCGGAGACCCAGTACTTC. Translated, it gives CASSFMTGGGSETQYF.

J is TRBJ1-5 and V is TRBV29-1; perhaps TRBD1 as D (6 bases). This CDR3 region has 13 residues. Trimming stripped 7 bases from V and 3 bases from J, with 13 bases between. Germline CDR1 reads SQVTM; CDR2 reads ANQGSEA. The CDR3, as DNA: TGCAGCGCTGCGGACAGCGTCAATCAGCCCCAGCATTTT. It yields the protein CSAADSVNQPQHF.

In DNA, the CDR3 is TGTGCCAGCACGGGGGATCCGGGGCAAGCTTTCTTT. Translation: CASTGDPGQAFF. The V and J genes are TRBV2 and TRBJ1-1; maybe TRBD1 (5 bases). CDR1 and CDR2 from the germline V gene are SNHLY and FYNNEI. The V end lost 7 bases, the J end lost 9 bases, and 15 bases lay between the germline ends. The CDR3 is 12 residues long.

CDR3 coding DNA: TGCGCCAGCAGCCCGACCGGGAGCAATCAGCCCCAGCATTTT. Its protein product is CASSPTGSNQPQHF. The chain joins TRBV5-1 to TRBJ1-5; D unresolved. Germline V gene sequence: CDR1 SGHRS, CDR2 YFSETQ. The CDR3 covers 14 residues. V was trimmed by 4 bases and J by 1 base, leaving 9 bases between them. The full variable domain, in which reference TRBV5-1 and TRBJ1-5 provide the parts outside the CDR3, is KAGVTQTPRYLIKTRGQQVTLSCSPISGHRSVSWYQQTPGQGLQFLFEYFSETQRNKGNFPGRFSGRQFSNSRSEMNVSTLELGDSALYLCASSPTGSNQPQHFGDGTRLSIL.

The chain is built from TRBV5-1 and TRBJ2-1, with TRBD2 identical over 14 bases. CDR1 SGHRS and CDR2 YFSETQ come from the germline V gene. The CDR3 consists of 15 residues. Germline trimming cut 4 bases from V and 6 bases from J; bases unmatched to any gene: 3. The CDR3 reads CASSQTSGGVNEQFF. The CDR3 DNA reads as TGCGCCAGCAGCCAGACTAGCGGGGGGGTCAATGAGCAGTTCTTC.

V gene TRBV6-6 combines with J gene TRBJ1-4; D is uncertain. Germline V CDR1 and CDR2: MNHNY, SVGAGI (reference sequence). The CDR3 spans 14 residues. The ends were cut back, 0 bases at V and 8 bases at J, with 10 bases in the middle. This CDR3 reads CASSYSRGIEKLFF. The CDR3, as DNA: TGTGCCAGCAGTTACTCGAGAGGGATAGAAAAACTGTTTTTT.

The chain employs TRBV24-1 and TRBJ2-1; D is unresolved. The length of the CDR3 is 14 residues. CDR1 and CDR2 (germline): KGHDR, SFDVKD. V lost 3 bases and J lost 3, with 8 bases in between. The CDR3 protein is CATSDPVLYNEQFF. In DNA form, the CDR3 reads TGTGCCACCAGTGATCCTGTCCTCTACAATGAGCAGTTCTTC.

The chain's CDR3 is CASSRTPPNTEAFF. Written as DNA, the CDR3 is TGTGCCAGCAGCCGGACACCTCCGAACACTGAAGCTTTCTTT. This chain connects TRBV7-2 to TRBJ1-1, with a possible D match to TRBD1 (5 bases). Germline CDR1 and CDR2: SGHTA and FQGNSA. Trimming stripped 5 bases from V and 1 base from J, with 11 bases between. CDR3 length: 14 residues.

This chain joins TRBV5-1 and TRBJ1-4, with a tentative D call TRBD1 (6 bases). This CDR3 is built from 14 residues. From germline, CDR1 is SGHRS and CDR2 YFSETQ. Trimming took 6 bases from V and 8 from J, leaving 17 bases between them. The CDR3 sequence is CASTQRDTREKLFF. The CDR3 nucleotides read TGCGCCAGCACCCAACGGGACACCAGGGAAAAACTGTTTTTT.

The V and J genes are TRBV19 and TRBJ2-7; 9 bases are a match to TRBD1. The germline V gene encodes CDR1 LNHDA and CDR2 SQIVND (reference sequence). The junction had 15 bases not matched to a gene; V was cut back by 7 bases and J by 2 bases. This CDR3 spans 17 amino acids. CDR3 protein: CASKSEGGTGSAYEQYF. CDR3 nucleotides: TGTGCCAGTAAAAGTGAAGGCGGGACAGGGAGTGCCTACGAGCAGTACTTC.

The rearrangement joins TRBV18 to TRBJ2-7; 9 bases are shared with TRBD2. The CDR3 runs 16 residues. The germline V gene has CDR1 KGHSH and CDR2 LQKENI. The ends lost 0 bases at V and 2 bases at J; junction bases unmatched: 5. The CDR3 coding sequence is TGTGCCAGCTCACCACCTAGCGGGAGAGCCCCCTACGAGCAGTACTTC. Its protein is CASSPPSGRAPYEQYF.

This clone was seen just once. The rearrangement joins TRBV3-1 (or the pseudogene TRBV3-2) to TRBJ1-1; D is possibly TRBD1 (6 bases). Germline values: CDR1 LGHDT, CDR2 YNNKEL (reference sequence). CDR3 size: 13 residues. Trimming took 1 base from V and 12 from J, leaving 15 bases between them. The CDR3 here is CASSQVSEQGPFF. Here the CDR3 DNA reads TGTGCCAGCAGCCAAGTATCAGAACAGGGACCTTTCTTT.

The V and J genes are TRBV4-1 and TRBJ1-5; a possible D gene is TRBD1 (5 bases). Per the germline V gene, CDR1 is MGHRA and CDR2 is YSYEKL. V lost 5 bases and J 11 bases, leaving 19 bases between the germline ends. CDR3 length: 14 residues. The CDR3 DNA is TGCGCCAGCAGCGATCAAGGGGTCTGTTATTCCCAGCATTTT. This encodes CASSDQGVCYSQHF.

The rearrangement links TRBV2 to TRBJ2-1; possible D gene TRBD2, 7 bases. Germline V gene data show CDR1 as SNHLY and CDR2 as FYNNEI. The ends were cut back, 0 bases at V and 2 bases at J, with 17 bases in the middle. The length of the CDR3 is 18 residues. The CDR3 DNA is TGTGCCAGCAGTGAAGCGGGGGGAGGGGGAAGAACCTACAATGAGCAGTTCTTC. As protein: CASSEAGGGGRTYNEQFF. Filled out from reference TRBV2 and TRBJ2-1, the complete variable domain reads EPEVTQTPSHQVTQMGQEVILRCVPISNHLYFYWYRQILGQKVEFLVSFYNNEISEKSEIFDDQFSVERPDGSNFTLKIRSTKLEDSAMYFCASSEAGGGGRTYNEQFFGPGTRLTVL.

This clone was seen a single time. J is TRBJ2-1 and V is TRBV4-2; 7 bases map to TRBD1. This CDR3 region has 15 residues. The junction had 6 bases not matched to a gene; V was cut back by 1 base and J by 6 bases. CDR1 is LGHNA, CDR2 YNFKEQ, per germline. This chain's CDR3 is CASSQVEQGFNEQFF. As DNA, the CDR3 is TGTGCCAGCAGCCAAGTAGAACAGGGGTTCAATGAGCAGTTCTTC.